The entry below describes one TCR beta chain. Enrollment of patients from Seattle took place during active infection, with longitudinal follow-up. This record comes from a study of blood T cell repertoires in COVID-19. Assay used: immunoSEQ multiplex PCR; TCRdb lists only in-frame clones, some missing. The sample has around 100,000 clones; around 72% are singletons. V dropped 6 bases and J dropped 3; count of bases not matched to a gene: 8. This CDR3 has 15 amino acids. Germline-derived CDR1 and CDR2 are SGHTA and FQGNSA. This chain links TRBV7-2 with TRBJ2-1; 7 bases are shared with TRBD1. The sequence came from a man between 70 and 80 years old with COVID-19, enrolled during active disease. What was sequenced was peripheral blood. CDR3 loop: CASSQSTGRYNEQFF. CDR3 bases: TGTGCCAGCAGTCAATCGACAGGGCGCTACAATGAGCAGTTCTTC.